The next 13 T cell receptor beta chains were all read from a single sample in a study of cytomegalovirus exposure and HLA in healthy donors. Both 60 Vbeta primers and 13 Jbeta primers went into the PCR. Profiling relied on immunoSEQ multiplex PCR, and the TCRdb table lists in-frame clones only, not all of them. In the table there are approximately 300,000 clones, about 80% of which are singletons. Sequencing input: PBMCs. The source is a girl aged 2-10 years in good health and CMV-seronegative.

As to this clone: Other DNA sequences from this sample encode an identical CDR3 as well. In nucleotides, the CDR3 is TGTGCCAGCAGCCCCCGGGGGGGGTCCGGAAACACCATATATTTT. Translation gives CASSPRGGSGNTIYF. The V call is TRBV7-6, the J call TRBJ1-3; perhaps TRBD1 as D (5 bases). The germline V gene has CDR1 SGHVS and CDR2 FNYEAQ. Deletions cut 5 bases from V and 4 bases from J, with 15 bases between. This CDR3 comprises 15 residues.

This clone occurred once. The chain employs TRBV13 and TRBJ2-5; perhaps TRBD2 as D (5 bases). V gave up 2 bases and J gave up 4 bases, with 11 bases separating them. Germline loops: CDR1 PRHDT, CDR2 FYEKMQ (reference sequence). CDR3 size: 14 residues. In DNA form, the CDR3 reads TGTGCCAGCAGCTTAAGAGGGCAGTTAGAGACCCAGTACTTC. Translation: CASSLRGQLETQYF.

The rearrangement links TRBV6-1 to TRBJ2-5; 12 positions agree with TRBD2. CDR3 size: 18 residues. The ends lost 2 bases at V and 4 bases at J; junction bases unmatched: 11. Germline V gene data show CDR1 as MNHNS and CDR2 as SASEGT. DNA of the CDR3: TGTGCCAGCAGTGAATCCCCCAGACTAGCGGGAGAATTAGAGACCCAGTACTTC. Residues: CASSESPRLAGELETQYF.

Points on this clone: An end of the junction does not agree with germline; a read error may underlie this. The rearrangement joins TRBV28 to TRBJ2-7; 10 bases match TRBD2. The CDR3 runs to 13 residues. From germline, CDR1 is MDHEN and CDR2 SYDVKM. CDR3 region: CASSPGLATLGNF. CDR3 DNA: TGTGCCAGCAGCCCGGGACTAGCGACCCTTGGGAACTTC.

This chain uses TRBV18 with TRBJ2-1, with D possibly being TRBD1 (6 bases). Trimming pared 0 bases from V and 5 bases from J, leaving 14 bases between. Germline-derived CDR1 and CDR2 are KGHSH and LQKENI. This CDR3 has 16 residues. The CDR3 here is CASSPPQQGMNNEQFF. In DNA, the CDR3 is TGTGCCAGCTCACCACCCCAACAGGGCATGAACAATGAGCAGTTCTTC.

The chain links TRBV28 to TRBJ1-3; the match to TRBD1 covers 8 bases. The CDR3 extends over 17 amino acids. Germline V gene lookup returns CDR1 MDHEN and CDR2 SYDVKM. After removal of 3 bases from V and 0 bases from J, the junction contained 7 bases not matched to a gene. The DNA for the CDR3 is TGTGCCAGCAGTTTTCAGGGGGCCTTGTTCTCTGGAAACACCATATATTTT. Its protein is CASSFQGALFSGNTIYF. The full variable domain, in which reference TRBV28 and TRBJ1-3 provide the parts outside the CDR3, is DVKVTQSSRYLVKRTGEKVFLECVQDMDHENMFWYRQDPGLGLRLIYFSYDVKMKEKGDIPEGYSVSREKKERFSLILESASTNQTSMYLCASSFQGALFSGNTIYFGEGSWLTVV.

The gene calls are TRBV7-6 and TRBJ2-5; 10 bases are a match to TRBD2. The J call may be mistaken, given a closer DNA end match to TRBJ2-7. The CDR3 consists of 15 residues. Germline V gene data show CDR1 as SGHVS and CDR2 as FNYEAQ. Here the CDR3 DNA reads TGTGCCAGCAGCACCTCTAGCGGGGGACAATACGAGCAGTACTTC. The encoded protein is CASSTSSGGQYEQYF.

V gene TRBV7-6 combines with J gene TRBJ2-7; 8 bases line up with TRBD1. V shed 3 bases and J 4 bases; nucleotides not matched to a gene: 8. The CDR3 sequence is 15 residues long. Germline V gene sequence: CDR1 SGHVS, CDR2 FNYEAQ. The CDR3 DNA follows: TGTGCCAGCAGCTTTAGACAGGGGCAAAGGTACGAGCAGTACTTC. Protein: CASSFRQGQRYEQYF.

V is TRBV6-1 and J is TRBJ2-3; 9 bases align to TRBD1. Germline trimming cut 9 bases from V and 2 bases from J; bases unmatched to any gene: 9. Germline V gene data show CDR1 as MNHNS and CDR2 as SASEGT. This CDR3 is built from 15 residues. CDR3 region: CARIVRDRVTDTQYF. The CDR3 bases are TGTGCCAGGATAGTCCGGGACAGGGTCACAGATACGCAGTATTTT.

The V gene is TRBV2, the J gene TRBJ1-2; D is undetermined. The germline gives CDR1 SNHLY, CDR2 FYNNEI. CDR3 length: 11 residues. V was pared by 6 bases and J by 11 bases, with 13 bases between. The CDR3 sequence is CASRTSRGYTF. CDR3 DNA: TGTGCCAGCAGGACATCGCGGGGTTACACCTTC.

This clone was counted a single time. The V and J genes are TRBV11-3 and TRBJ2-5; 9 nucleotides match TRBD2. The CDR3 is 16 residues long. Germline values: CDR1 SGHNT, CDR2 YENEEA. V gave up 6 bases and J gave up 2 bases; unmatched junction bases: 10. CDR3 region: CASSYLLAGIQETQYF. The DNA of the CDR3 is TGTGCCAGCAGTTATCTCCTAGCGGGGATTCAAGAGACCCAGTACTTC.

The rearrangement uses TRBV6-5 and TRBJ2-1; 7 bases fit TRBD1. In germline, CDR1 is MNHEY, CDR2 SVGAGI. The CDR3 has 15 amino acids. V shed 2 bases, J shed 3 bases, and the junction held 4 bases outside the gene matches. CDR3 loop: CASSYTGVLYNEQFF. Written as DNA, the CDR3 is TGTGCCAGCAGTTACACAGGGGTTCTCTACAATGAGCAGTTCTTC.

The chain is built from TRBV4-1 and TRBJ2-7, with no clear D. CDR1 is MGHRA, CDR2 YSYEKL, per germline. Trimming took off 0 bases at V and 3 bases at J, with 9 bases between the two ends. The length of the CDR3 is 14 residues. CDR3 protein: CASSQDWPDYEQYF. The CDR3 DNA sequence: TGCGCCAGCAGCCAAGATTGGCCAGACTACGAGCAGTACTTC.